These 30 T cell receptor beta chains share one sample of origin, sequenced in a study of cytomegalovirus exposure and HLA in healthy donors. The PCR used 60 Vbeta and 13 Jbeta primers. Generated by immunoSEQ multiplex PCR, the TCRdb table keeps only in-frame clones and is missing some. This sample carries about 110,000 clones, around 70% of them seen once, and the ten largest clones take under 4%. Sequenced: PBMCs. The source is a man aged 30-40 years in good health and CMV-seronegative.

The gene calls are TRBV18 and TRBJ1-4; the D gene is possibly TRBD1 (6 bases). Germline values: CDR1 KGHSH, CDR2 LQKENI. V lost 4 bases and J lost 0, with 6 bases in between. The CDR3 has 14 residues. The chain's CDR3 is CASSRTATNEKLFF. The CDR3 region has the DNA TGTGCCAGCTCACGGACAGCAACTAATGAAAAACTGTTTTTT.

This chain joins TRBV28 and TRBJ2-7; 9 bases match TRBD2. The V and J ends lost 3 bases and 3 bases, in that order; junction bases with no gene match: 15. In germline, CDR1 is MDHEN, CDR2 SYDVKM. The CDR3 totals 18 residues. The CDR3 region has the DNA TGTGCCAGCAGTTTGTCCGCGGCACTAGCGGGCTTGGACTACGAGCAGTACTTC. Translating it yields CASSLSAALAGLDYEQYF.

This clone was detected a few times. The chain couples TRBV30 to TRBJ2-5, with 12 bases matching TRBD2. CDR3 length equals 18 residues. Trimming cost V 2 bases and J 4 bases; bases outside gene matches: 14. Per the germline V gene, CDR1 is GTSNPN and CDR2 is SVGIG (reference sequence). CDR3 residues: CAWSRLAGVYVVGETQYF. The CDR3 DNA is TGTGCCTGGAGTAGACTAGCGGGAGTATACGTCGTTGGAGAGACCCAGTACTTC.

This chain joins TRBV28 and TRBJ2-5, with a tentative D call TRBD1 (5 bases). The ends were cut back, 7 bases at V and 5 bases at J, with 23 bases in the middle. This CDR3 is built from 16 residues. The germline V gene has CDR1 MDHEN and CDR2 SYDVKM. DNA of the CDR3: TGTGCCAGCAATGCCCCCTCGGCAGGGAAGTTGGAGACCCAGTACTTC. Its protein is CASNAPSAGKLETQYF.

The rearrangement uses TRBV7-8 and TRBJ2-1; D possibly corresponds to TRBD1 (5 bases). The germline V gene encodes CDR1 SGHVS and CDR2 FQNEAQ. Deletions cut 5 bases from V and 10 bases from J, with 15 bases between. This CDR3 has 13 amino acids. The CDR3 loop reads CASSLQDLTEQFF. Here the CDR3 DNA reads TGTGCCAGCAGCCTACAGGATCTCACGGAGCAGTTCTTC. Full variable domain (outside the CDR3, taken from reference TRBV7-8 and TRBJ2-1): GAGVSQSPRYKVAKRGQDVALRCDPISGHVSLFWYQQALGQGPEFLTYFQNEAQLDKSGLPSDRFFAERPEGSVSTLKIQRTQQEDSAVYLCASSLQDLTEQFFGPGTRLTVL.

In the case of this clone: The junction does not match germline at one end; this may be a read error. The V call is TRBV18, the J call TRBJ2-5, with a possible D match to TRBD2 (6 bases). Near its end, the DNA agrees better with TRBJ2-7, so the J call may be wrong. The CDR3 covers 16 residues. The germline gives CDR1 KGHSH, CDR2 LQKENI. CDR3 nucleotides: TGTGCCAGCTCCCCACTGGGGACTCCAGGGAGCTACGAGCAGTACTTC. This sequence encodes CASSPLGTPGSYEQYF.

The V call is TRBV6-5, the J call TRBJ2-7; the D gene is possibly TRBD1 (6 bases). Germline CDR1 is MNHEY and CDR2 is SVGAGI. The CDR3 totals 14 residues. V was cut by 2 bases and J by 7 bases, with 15 bases left in between. CDR3 in amino acids: CASSYAQGSREQYF. The CDR3 DNA follows: TGTGCCAGCAGTTACGCTCAGGGGTCTAGGGAGCAGTACTTC.

The chain is built from TRBV7-9 and TRBJ2-1, with 13 bases that match TRBD2. V gave up 4 bases and J gave up 0 bases; unmatched junction bases: 3. CDR3 length: 17 residues. The germline gives CDR1 SEHNR, CDR2 FQNEAQ (reference sequence). CDR3 nucleotide sequence: TGTGCCAGCAGCTCACTAGCGGGAGGGCCCTCCTACAATGAGCAGTTCTTC. Translation: CASSSLAGGPSYNEQFF.

This sequence joins TRBV27 and TRBJ2-7, with 9 bases identical to TRBD2. After removal of 6 bases from V and 9 bases from J, the junction contained 12 bases not matched to a gene. CDR3 length equals 14 residues. Germline V gene data show CDR1 as MNHEY and CDR2 as SMNVEV (reference sequence). The CDR3 nucleotides are TGTGCCAGCAGACCCTCTGCGGGAGGGCCGGGGCAGTACTTC. Protein sequence: CASRPSAGGPGQYF.

The chain links TRBV7-3 to TRBJ2-2, with a weak D call TRBD1 (5 bases). CDR3 length: 15 residues. With 6 bases removed from V and 2 bases from J, the gap between germline ends came to 13 bases. Per the germline V gene, CDR1 is SGHTA and CDR2 is FQGTGA. The CDR3 DNA reads TGTGCCAGCAGTCTAATGACAGCCAACACCGGGGAGCTGTTTTTT. This sequence encodes CASSLMTANTGELFF.

V usage is TRBV15 and J usage is TRBJ1-2; possibly TRBD1 for D (6 bases). From germline, CDR1 is LNHNV and CDR2 YYDKDF (reference sequence). This CDR3 has 19 amino acids. Trimming left V 3 bases short and J 0 bases short, with 23 bases between. The CDR3 nucleotides read TGTGCCACCAGCAGGCGTGAATCGGGCAGGGGTACAGCTAACTATGGCTACACCTTC. It is translated as CATSRRESGRGTANYGYTF.

The chain couples TRBV6-6 to TRBJ1-2; 7 bases map to TRBD1. V dropped 5 bases and J dropped 8; count of bases not matched to a gene: 5. The germline gives CDR1 MNHNY, CDR2 SVGAGI (reference sequence). The CDR3 extends over 12 amino acids. The CDR3 loop is CASSRQGGGYTF. CDR3 in DNA: TGTGCCAGCAGTCGACAGGGTGGAGGCTACACCTTC.

The table lists this clone with a few counts. The chain recombines TRBV14 with TRBJ2-7, with D possibly TRBD2 on 6 matching bases. In germline, CDR1 is SGHDN, CDR2 FVKESK. V dropped 0 bases and J dropped 2 bases, with 14 bases sitting between them. The CDR3 sequence is 16 residues long. The CDR3: CASSQDLGGGTYEQYF. The DNA of the CDR3 is TGTGCCAGCAGCCAAGATCTTGGCGGAGGGACCTACGAGCAGTACTTC. Together with reference TRBV14 and TRBJ2-7, the CDR3 gives the full variable domain: EAGVTQFPSHSVIEKGQTVTLRCDPISGHDNLYWYRRVMGKEIKFLLHFVKESKQDESGMPNNRFLAERTGGTYSTLKVQPAELEDSGVYFCASSQDLGGGTYEQYFGPGTRLTVT.

The rearrangement links TRBV6-5 to TRBJ1-1; D unresolved. The V gene lost 6 bases and the J gene lost 1 base, with 12 bases spanning the gap. Germline V gene data show CDR1 as MNHEY and CDR2 as SVGAGI. The CDR3 contains 14 residues. This CDR3 is CASSSSGGNTEAFF. CDR3 bases: TGTGCCAGCAGCTCGTCGGGAGGGAACACTGAAGCTTTCTTT.

This clone has only one observation. This chain connects TRBV19 to TRBJ1-5; 9 bases are shared with TRBD1. Trimming took 6 bases from V and 6 from J; bases not matched to a gene: 12. CDR3 length equals 16 residues. Germline loops: CDR1 LNHDA, CDR2 SQIVND (reference sequence). The CDR3 sequence is CASRSPTGTGIQPQHF. The CDR3, as DNA: TGTGCCAGTAGATCCCCCACCGGGACAGGGATTCAGCCCCAGCATTTT.

This chain joins TRBV4-2 and TRBJ2-7; possibly TRBD1 for D (5 bases). The CDR3 has 15 residues. Germline V gene sequence: CDR1 LGHNA, CDR2 YNFKEQ. The V and J ends lost 0 bases and 4 bases respectively, with 13 bases between them. CDR3 sequence: CASSQDRQFLYEQYF. In DNA, the CDR3 is TGTGCCAGCAGCCAAGATCGACAGTTCCTGTACGAGCAGTACTTC.

The chain combines TRBV6-1 with TRBJ2-7, with 9 bases lining up with TRBD1. V lost 5 bases to trimming and J lost 1 base; unmatched junction nucleotides: 6. From germline, CDR1 is MNHNS and CDR2 SASEGT. The CDR3 is 15 amino acids. CDR3 residues: CASSIPGTGSYEQYF. CDR3 DNA: TGTGCCAGCAGTATACCCGGGACAGGGTCCTACGAGCAGTACTTC.

The chain has TRBV7-9 and TRBJ2-7; 9 nucleotides agree with TRBD2. The germline V gene has CDR1 SEHNR and CDR2 FQNEAQ (reference sequence). This CDR3 contains 17 residues. The junction had 10 bases not matched to a gene; V was cut back by 0 bases and J by 4 bases. CDR3 bases: TGTGCCAGCAGCTTAGCGCGAGTTAGCGGGAGTGTGTACGAGCAGTACTTC. Translated, it gives CASSLARVSGSVYEQYF. Drawing the rest from reference TRBV7-9 and TRBJ2-7, the complete variable domain is DTGVSQNPRHKITKRGQNVTFRCDPISEHNRLYWYRQTLGQGPEFLTYFQNEAQLEKSRLLSDRFSAERPKGSFSTLEIQRTEQGDSAMYLCASSLARVSGSVYEQYFGPGTRLTVT.

The chain combines TRBV19 with TRBJ1-2; tentatively, D is TRBD1 (6 bases). The CDR3 spans 15 residues. V was cut by 5 bases and J by 3 bases, with 16 bases left in between. Germline lookup yields CDR1 LNHDA and CDR2 SQIVND (reference sequence). CDR3 sequence reads: CASSGPGGADYGYTF. Here the CDR3 DNA reads TGTGCCAGTAGTGGTCCTGGGGGGGCGGACTATGGCTACACCTTC.

This clone was counted a few times. V is TRBV5-6 and J is TRBJ2-3; 10 nucleotides align to TRBD1. This CDR3 is 15 amino acids long. Germline V lookup: CDR1 SGHDT, CDR2 YYEEEE. After removal of 3 bases from V and 6 bases from J, the junction contained 7 bases not matched to a gene. For the CDR3, the DNA is TGTGCCAGCAGCTCAGGGGACAGGGGAATTGATACGCAGTATTTT. Protein sequence: CASSSGDRGIDTQYF.

This chain connects TRBV5-1 to TRBJ1-1, with TRBD1 matching over 7 bases. Looked up from germline, CDR1 is SGHRS and CDR2 is YFSETQ. CDR3 size: 14 residues. J gave up 5 bases and V 4 bases, and 8 bases lay outside the gene matches. The CDR3 protein is CASSAGPRGTEAFF. CDR3 in DNA: TGCGCCAGCAGCGCGGGACCCAGGGGGACTGAAGCTTTCTTT.

The chain employs TRBV4-2 and TRBJ2-5, with 9 bases that match TRBD2. V lost 0 bases to trimming and J lost 2 bases; unmatched junction nucleotides: 1. The CDR3 totals 15 residues. CDR1 LGHNA and CDR2 YNFKEQ come from the germline V gene. The chain's CDR3 is CASSQDLAGQETQYF. For the CDR3, the DNA is TGTGCCAGCAGCCAAGACCTAGCGGGACAAGAGACCCAGTACTTC.

This rearrangement joins TRBV2 to TRBJ1-2, with a weak D call TRBD1 (5 bases). CDR3 size: 13 residues. The V and J ends lost 9 bases and 2 bases respectively, with 13 bases between them. Germline lookup yields CDR1 SNHLY and CDR2 FYNNEI. CDR3 region: CARQLDRNYGYTF. The DNA of the CDR3 is TGTGCCAGACAATTAGACAGAAACTATGGCTACACCTTC.

This chain joins TRBV27 and TRBJ1-2; 9 bases line up with TRBD1. Losses at the gene ends were 2 bases for V and 7 bases for J; bases not matched to a gene: 8. The length of the CDR3 is 15 residues. Germline CDR1 reads MNHEY; CDR2 reads SMNVEV (reference sequence). Here the CDR3 reads CASSLTGTGWSGYTF. In nucleotides, the CDR3 is TGTGCCAGCAGTTTAACTGGGACAGGGTGGAGTGGCTACACCTTC.

This clone has only a few counts. This chain connects TRBV27 to TRBJ2-5; 8 bases match TRBD2. With the DNA end fitting TRBJ2-7 better, the J assignment may be wrong. Germline CDR1 MNHEY, CDR2 SMNVEV (reference sequence). The CDR3 runs 15 residues. CDR3 coding DNA: TGTGCCAGTCATACCGGCGGGGGGCTGGCCTACGAGCAGTACTTC. Its translation is CASHTGGGLAYEQYF.

V and J are TRBV30 and TRBJ2-2, with 14 bases matching TRBD2. Germline CDR1 and CDR2: GTSNPN and SVGIG (reference sequence). The CDR3 consists of 16 residues. J gave up 8 bases and V 5 bases, and 10 bases lay outside the gene matches. CDR3 protein: CAWSRGLAGVLGELFF. The CDR3 coding sequence is TGTGCCTGGTCCCGGGGACTAGCGGGAGTCTTAGGGGAGCTGTTTTTT.

The chain recombines TRBV6-5 with TRBJ1-1; D not resolved. This CDR3 contains 13 residues. CDR1 is MNHEY and CDR2 is SVGAGI in the germline V gene. V was pared by 6 bases and J by 0 bases, with 8 bases between. CDR3 nucleotides: TGTGCCAGCAGGGTTCAGGTGAACACTGAAGCTTTCTTT. This gives the protein CASRVQVNTEAFF.

This clone came up once. The DNA of the CDR3 is TGCGCCAGCAGCCCCGGGGAGTCAAAAAGGGAGGGGAAACTGTTTTTT. Its translation: CASSPGESKREGKLFF. The rearrangement joins TRBV4-3 to TRBJ1-4; tentative D call: TRBD1 (5 bases). Trimming cost V 4 bases and J 11 bases, with 23 bases left between them. This CDR3 region has 16 residues. CDR1 LGHNA and CDR2 YSLEER come from the germline V gene.

The gene calls are TRBV7-9 and TRBJ1-5, with D perhaps matching TRBD1 (5 bases). The CDR3 covers 16 residues. Germline-derived CDR1 and CDR2 are SEHNR and FQNEAQ (reference sequence). V gave up 5 bases and J gave up 2 bases, with 16 bases separating them. In DNA form, the CDR3 reads TGTGCCAGCAGCCCGACCCTGGGGGGTGGCAATCAGCCCCAGCATTTT. Residues: CASSPTLGGGNQPQHF. Together with reference TRBV7-9 and TRBJ1-5, the CDR3 gives the full variable domain: DTGVSQNPRHKITKRGQNVTFRCDPISEHNRLYWYRQTLGQGPEFLTYFQNEAQLEKSRLLSDRFSAERPKGSFSTLEIQRTEQGDSAMYLCASSPTLGGGNQPQHFGDGTRLSIL.

The genes are TRBV19 and TRBJ2-1, with TRBD2 identical over 10 bases. V shed 5 bases, J shed 5 bases, and the junction held 9 bases outside the gene matches. Germline V CDR1 and CDR2: LNHDA, SQIVND (reference sequence). The CDR3 runs 16 residues. The CDR3 coding sequence is TGTGCCAGTAGTTTTCGGACTAGCGGTGGGGACAATGAGCAGTTCTTC. Translated: CASSFRTSGGDNEQFF.